This T cell receptor beta chain was obtained from a study of T cell changes during pregnancy in multiple sclerosis. Here immunoSEQ multiplex PCR was the method, and the copy in TCRdb shows in-frame clones only, minus some. The sample has 30,000 to 45,000 clones, 80% to 95% seen once. The trim removed 0 bases at V and 3 bases at J, leaving 13 bases unmatched. The CDR3 runs 19 residues. Germline CDR1 reads SGHRS; CDR2 reads YFSETQ. The sample taken for sequencing was PBMCs (not recorded whether the cells were cultured). The receptor was isolated from a female donor with multiple sclerosis, enrolled in a pregnancy study. This chain uses TRBV5-1 with TRBJ2-1; 9 positions agree with TRBD2. The CDR3 is CASSLAPSGILVVYNEQFF. The CDR3 nucleotides are TGCGCCAGCAGCTTGGCTCCTAGCGGGATACTGGTAGTCTACAATGAGCAGTTCTTC.